Listed below are T cell receptor beta chains from one sample, sequenced in a study of T cells after somatic rescue of genetic block. Measured with immunoSEQ multiplex PCR; TCRdb has only the in-frame clones, and not every one. The table has roughly 110,000 clones, approximately 90% seen once. The sequenced sample consisted of peripheral blood mononuclear cells (PBMCs). Every receptor here comes from a woman aged 18-29 years. CDR3s include the opening cysteine and the closing phenylalanine or tryptophan. A D gene is named only where the DNA matches it firmly. For some rows the clone size is stated as once, few or many, or as a class when expanded; others skip it.

once,-,TRBV15,TRBJ1-4,TGTGCCACCAGCAGAGATAGCAATGAAAAACTGTTTTTT,CATSRDSNEKLFF
-,-,TRBV2,TRBJ1-1,TGTGCCAGCAGTGAATTGCAGGGGATGAACACTGAAGCTTTCTTT,CASSELQGMNTEAFF
-,-,TRBV9,TRBJ2-1,TGTGCCAGCAGCGCCCCGACAGGGAGGAACGGGAATGAGCAGTTCTTC,CASSAPTGRNGNEQFF
-,-,TRBV19,TRBJ2-2,TGTGCCAGTAGAGTGGGGGCCGGGGAGCTGTTTTTT,CASRVGAGELFF
-,-,TRBV5-4,TRBJ2-5,TGTGCCAGCAGCTCCACGGGGCTAGCGATACAAGAGACCCAGTACTTC,CASSSTGLAIQETQYF
-,TRBD1,TRBV15,TRBJ2-7,TGTGCCACCAGCAGAGCGGGACAGGCCTACGAGCAGTACTTC,CATSRAGQAYEQYF
once,-,TRBV11-3,TRBJ1-3,TGTGCCAGCACCCCCGGGCCAGGGAGTGGAAACACCATATATTTT,CASTPGPGSGNTIYF
-,-,TRBV7-8,TRBJ1-1,TGTGCCAGCAGCTTAAGACAGCCGGGATCTGAAGCTTTCTTT,CASSLRQPGSEAFF
-,TRBD2,TRBV19,TRBJ2-7,TGTGCCAGTAGTATTTCGTCGGGACTAGCGGGGTACTACGAGCAGTACTTC,CASSISSGLAGYYEQYF
-,-,TRBV7-8,TRBJ2-5,TGTGCCAGCAGCTTGGGGATAAGGGAGACCCAGTACTTC,CASSLGIRETQYF
-,-,TRBV30,TRBJ2-7,TGTGCCTGGAGCAGAGGGGGGAACTCCTACGAGCAGTACTTC,CAWSRGGNSYEQYF
-,-,TRBV4-1,TRBJ1-6,TGCGCCAGCAAAAGTCAGGGAAGGGGGGAGAATTCACCCCTCCACTTT,CASKSQGRGENSPLHF
-,-,TRBV25-1,TRBJ1-2,TGTGCCAGCAGTGAATCTGGCCGGGCAGGGAAAAACTATGGCTACACCTTC,CASSESGRAGKNYGYTF
-,TRBD1,TRBV5-1,TRBJ2-7,TGCGCCAGCAGCTTGGGGACAGGAACGTACGAGCAGTACTTC,CASSLGTGTYEQYF
-,-,TRBV13,TRBJ2-7,TGTGCCAGCAGCGAAAGGGGCGAGCAGTACTTC,CASSERGEQYF
-,TRBD1,TRBV6-5,TRBJ2-3,TGTGCCAGCAGCATAGACAGGGGGCGGCCAGATACGCAGTATTTT,CASSIDRGRPDTQYF
-,-,TRBV9,TRBJ1-1,TGTGCCAGCAGCGAGGGCGACAGGAAAACTGAAGCTTTCTTT,CASSEGDRKTEAFF
-,-,TRBV7-9,TRBJ2-7,TGTGCCAGCAGCTCCCCCGGGAGCCCCGGCAACAGGCATTACGAGCAGTACTTC,CASSSPGSPGNRHYEQYF
-,-,TRBV4-3,TRBJ2-3,TGCGCCAGCAGCCAAGATGGGGGGCCGGATACGCAGTATTTT,CASSQDGGPDTQYF
-,-,TRBV6-4,TRBJ1-5,TGTGCCAGCAGCCGGGCCTCCGGGGAGCCCCAGCATTTT,CASSRASGEPQHF
-,-,TRBV6-1,TRBJ1-2,TGTGCCAGCAGGGTTACCGACTATGGCTACACCTTC,CASRVTDYGYTF
-,-,TRBV18,TRBJ2-6,TGTGCCAGCTCACCACGGATGGGGGGCTTCTCTGGGGCCAACGTCCTGACTTTC,CASSPRMGGFSGANVLTF
-,-,TRBV5-1,TRBJ1-6,TGCGCCAGCAGCTTGGATGGCCGCTCCAATTCACCCCTCCACTTT,CASSLDGRSNSPLHF
-,-,TRBV5-1,TRBJ2-2,TGCGCCAGCAGCTTGGAAGCGGTGCGCGACGGCACCGGGGAGCTGTTTTTT,CASSLEAVRDGTGELFF
-,TRBD2,TRBV19,TRBJ2-5,TGTGCCAGTAGTGGGTCCTCTAGCGGGGTGGTAGAGACCCAGTACTTC,CASSGSSSGVVETQYF
-,-,TRBV5-1,TRBJ2-5,TGCGCCAGCAGTCGTACAGGTGATTGGGAGACCCAGTACTTC,CASSRTGDWETQYF
-,-,TRBV5-1,TRBJ1-4,TGCGCCAGCAGCTTAGGCGGGACCACTAATGAAAAACTGTTTTTT,CASSLGGTTNEKLFF
-,TRBD1,TRBV9,TRBJ1-3,TGTGCCAGCAGCGTAGAGGGGGCCACGGAAGGAAACACCATATATTTT,CASSVEGATEGNTIYF
-,-,TRBV19,TRBJ1-5,TGTGCCAGTAGTGCGAATACAGGGTTACAGCCCCAGCATTTT,CASSANTGLQPQHF
-,TRBD1,TRBV18,TRBJ2-5,TGTGCCAGCTCACCATTGCGGACAGGGCCCCAAGAGACCCAGTACTTC,CASSPLRTGPQETQYF
-,-,TRBV5-5,TRBJ2-3,TGTGCCAGCAGGGATAGGGGCCCGGAGGGCACAGATACGCAGTATTTT,CASRDRGPEGTDTQYF
-,-,TRBV18,TRBJ1-5,TGTGCCAGCTCACCGACAGGAGACAATCAGCCCCAGCATTTT,CASSPTGDNQPQHF
-,-,TRBV5-1,TRBJ2-1,TGCGCCAGCAGCTCGGGACTTCACTCCTACAATGAGCAGTTCTTC,CASSSGLHSYNEQFF
-,-,TRBV6-6,TRBJ1-2,TGTGCCAGCAGTTCAGAGGCAGCCTTCTATGGCTACACCTTC,CASSSEAAFYGYTF
-,-,TRBV5-1,TRBJ1-5,TGCGCCAGCAGCTTGGCCCCAGCAGTTTATAGCAATCAGCCCCAGCATTTT,CASSLAPAVYSNQPQHF
-,-,TRBV5-5,TRBJ2-5,TGTGCCAGCAGCTTGGTGGGCAGGGAGCAAGAGACCCAGTACTTC,CASSLVGREQETQYF
-,TRBD1,TRBV29-1,TRBJ1-1,TGCAGCGTGGGACAGGGACGGACTGAAGCTTTCTTT,CSVGQGRTEAFF
-,-,TRBV9,TRBJ1-2,TGTGCCAGCAGCGTAGCAGGGGCGTCCGGCTACACCTTC,CASSVAGASGYTF
-,TRBD2,TRBV11-1,TRBJ2-5,TGTGCCAGCAGCTTAGCTGGGGGAGGGTCGGAGACCCAGTACTTC,CASSLAGGGSETQYF
-,TRBD1,TRBV11-2,TRBJ1-2,TGTGCCAGCAGAAGACCGGGACAGGGGTTTAATGGCTACACCTTC,CASRRPGQGFNGYTF
-,-,TRBV6-5,TRBJ1-6,TGTGCCAGCACTAAGGGACACCTATATTCACCCCTCCACTTT,CASTKGHLYSPLHF
-,-,TRBV19,TRBJ1-1,TGTGCCAGTAGCGATACAGGGTCGAACACTGAAGCTTTCTTT,CASSDTGSNTEAFF
-,-,TRBV7-9,TRBJ2-3,TGTGCCAGCAGCTCGGGGGGGAAGACAGGGCCCCAAAGCACAGATACGCAGTATTTT,CASSSGGKTGPQSTDTQYF
-,-,TRBV4-2,TRBJ1-1,TGTGCCAGCAGCCAGCCGGGACTGGCTTTCTTT,CASSQPGLAFF
-,TRBD1,TRBV12-5,TRBJ1-4,TGTGCTAGTGGTATACTCACAGGGGCCCGTAATGAAAAACTGTTTTTT,CASGILTGARNEKLFF
-,-,TRBV7-8,TRBJ2-1,TGTGCCAGCAGCTTAGTGTCCGGGGGTAATGAGCAGTTCTTC,CASSLVSGGNEQFF
-,TRBD1,TRBV28,TRBJ2-1,TGTGCCAGCAGGAAACAGGGGACCTACAATGAGCAGTTCTTC,CASRKQGTYNEQFF
once,-,TRBV30,TRBJ2-2,TGTGCCTGGACCCTACTACTTACCCGGGACTCGGCCGGGGAGCTGTTTTTT,CAWTLLLTRDSAGELFF
-,-,TRBV6-1,TRBJ2-7,TGTGCCAGCAGTGAAGAGATCGTGGACTACGAGCAGTACTTC,CASSEEIVDYEQYF
-,TRBD1,TRBV6-1,TRBJ1-6,TGTGCCAGCAGTGCGACACAGGGGCCGAATTCACCCCTCCACTTT,CASSATQGPNSPLHF
-,-,TRBV11-3,TRBJ2-1,TGTGCCAGCAGCTCGGGACTGGAGAGCTCCTACAATGAGCAGTTCTTC,CASSSGLESSYNEQFF
-,-,TRBV5-1,TRBJ2-2,TGCGCCAGCAGCTTGGTCTTTAGAGGCACCGGGGAGCTGTTTTTT,CASSLVFRGTGELFF
-,TRBD2,TRBV6-4,TRBJ2-2,TGTGCCAGCACCCTTAGCGGGGGTAAATTGGCCGGGGAGCTGTTTTTT,CASTLSGGKLAGELFF
-,-,TRBV10-3,TRBJ1-5,TGTGCCACCGCGGGGGGGCAGAAAGGTCAGCCCCAGCATTTT,CATAGGQKGQPQHF
-,-,TRBV28,TRBJ1-1,TGTGCCAGCTCCACAGGGAACACTGAAGCTTTCTTT,CASSTGNTEAFF